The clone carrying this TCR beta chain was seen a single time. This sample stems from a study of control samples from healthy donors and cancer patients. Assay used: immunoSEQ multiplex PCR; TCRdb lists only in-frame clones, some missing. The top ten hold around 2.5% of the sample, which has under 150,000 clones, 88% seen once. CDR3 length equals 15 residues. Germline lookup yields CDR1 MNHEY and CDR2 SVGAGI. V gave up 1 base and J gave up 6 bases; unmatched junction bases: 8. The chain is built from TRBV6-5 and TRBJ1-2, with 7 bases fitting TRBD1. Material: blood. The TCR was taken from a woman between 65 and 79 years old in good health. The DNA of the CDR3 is TGTGCCAGCAGTTACTTGGCCCGAACAGGGGATGGCTACACCTTC. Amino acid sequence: CASSYLARTGDGYTF.